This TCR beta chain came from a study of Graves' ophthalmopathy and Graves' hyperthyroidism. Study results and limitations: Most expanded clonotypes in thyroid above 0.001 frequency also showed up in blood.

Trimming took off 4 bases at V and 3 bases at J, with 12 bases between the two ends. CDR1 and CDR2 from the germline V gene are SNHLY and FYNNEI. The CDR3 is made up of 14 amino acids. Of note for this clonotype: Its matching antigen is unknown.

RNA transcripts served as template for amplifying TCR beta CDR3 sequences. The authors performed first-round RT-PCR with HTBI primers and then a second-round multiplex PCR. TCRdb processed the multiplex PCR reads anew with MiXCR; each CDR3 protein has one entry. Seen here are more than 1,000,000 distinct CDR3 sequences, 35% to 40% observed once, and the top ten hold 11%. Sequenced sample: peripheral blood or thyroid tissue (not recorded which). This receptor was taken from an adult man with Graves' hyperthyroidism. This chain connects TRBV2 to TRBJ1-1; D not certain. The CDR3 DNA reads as TGTGCCAGCAGTGCTCTGGGGAGGGACACTGAAGCTTTCTTT. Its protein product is CASSALGRDTEAFF.